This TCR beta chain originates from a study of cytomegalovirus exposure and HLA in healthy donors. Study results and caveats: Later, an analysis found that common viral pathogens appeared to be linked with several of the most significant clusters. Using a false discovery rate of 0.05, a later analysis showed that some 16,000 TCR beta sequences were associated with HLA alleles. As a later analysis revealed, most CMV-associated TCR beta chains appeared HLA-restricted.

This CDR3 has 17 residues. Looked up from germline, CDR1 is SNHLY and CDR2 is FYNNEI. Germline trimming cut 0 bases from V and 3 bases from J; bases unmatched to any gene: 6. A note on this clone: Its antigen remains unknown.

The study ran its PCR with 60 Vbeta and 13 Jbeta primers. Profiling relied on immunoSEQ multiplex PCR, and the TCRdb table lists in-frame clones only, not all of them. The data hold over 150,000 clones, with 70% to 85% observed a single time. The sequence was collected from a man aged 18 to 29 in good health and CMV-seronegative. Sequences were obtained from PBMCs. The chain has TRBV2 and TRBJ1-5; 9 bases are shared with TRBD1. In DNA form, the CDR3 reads TGTGCCAGCAGTGAAGCAGGGACAGGGTGGAACAATCAGCCCCAGCATTTT. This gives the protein CASSEAGTGWNNQPQHF.